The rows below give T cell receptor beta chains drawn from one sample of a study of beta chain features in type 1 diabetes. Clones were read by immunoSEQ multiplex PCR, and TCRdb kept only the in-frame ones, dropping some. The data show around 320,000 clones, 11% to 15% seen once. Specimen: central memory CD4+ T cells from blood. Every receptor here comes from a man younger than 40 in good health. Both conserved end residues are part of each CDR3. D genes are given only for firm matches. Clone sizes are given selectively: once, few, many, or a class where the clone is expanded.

CDR3 DNA: TGCGCCAGCCGGACTACGGGACAGGACTACAATGAGCAGTTCTTC
CDR3 protein: CASRTTGQDYNEQFF
V gene: TRBV5-1
J gene: TRBJ2-1
clone size: .
D gene: TRBD1

CDR3 DNA: TGTGCCAGCAGTAACCAGGGGGACACTGAAGCTTTCTTT
CDR3 protein: CASSNQGDTEAFF
V gene: TRBV5-4
J gene: TRBJ1-1
clone size: .
D gene: TRBD1

CDR3 DNA: TGTGCCAGTAGTAATGGGGGTTTAGGGCAGTATTTT
CDR3 protein: CASSNGGLGQYF
V gene: TRBV19
J gene: TRBJ2-3
clone size: .
D gene: .

CDR3 DNA: TGTGCCAGCAGCTCGACAGGGGCCGGAAACACCATATATTTT
CDR3 protein: CASSSTGAGNTIYF
V gene: TRBV5-6
J gene: TRBJ1-3
clone size: few
D gene: TRBD1

CDR3 DNA: TGTGCCAGCAGCTTGGGGCAGGGGAGCTACGAGCAGTACTTC
CDR3 protein: CASSLGQGSYEQYF
V gene: TRBV5-6
J gene: TRBJ2-7
clone size: .
D gene: .

CDR3 DNA: TGTGCCAGCAGCTTAATATATCACAAGTTCTTC
CDR3 protein: CASSLIYHKFF
V gene: TRBV7-2
J gene: TRBJ2-1
clone size: few
D gene: .

CDR3 DNA: TGCGCCAGCAGCTTTGAAGGGGCCCCTCCGGATGAGCAGTTCTTC
CDR3 protein: CASSFEGAPPDEQFF
V gene: TRBV5-1
J gene: TRBJ2-1
clone size: few
D gene: .

CDR3 DNA: TGTGCCAGCGATCAGTCGGGACAGGGTTACGAGCAGTACTTC
CDR3 protein: CASDQSGQGYEQYF
V gene: TRBV19
J gene: TRBJ2-7
clone size: .
D gene: TRBD1

CDR3 DNA: TGTGCCATCAGCGCAGGGACAGGGGTTAGCAATCAGCCCCAGCATTTT
CDR3 protein: CAISAGTGVSNQPQHF
V gene: TRBV10-3
J gene: TRBJ1-5
clone size: few
D gene: TRBD1

CDR3 DNA: TGTGCCAGCAGCGGATTGCAGGGGCAGTACTTC
CDR3 protein: CASSGLQGQYF
V gene: TRBV2
J gene: TRBJ2-7
clone size: few
D gene: .

CDR3 DNA: TGTGCCAGCAGACCGGGACAGGGGTACAATGAGCAGTTCTTC
CDR3 protein: CASRPGQGYNEQFF
V gene: TRBV6-5
J gene: TRBJ2-1
clone size: .
D gene: TRBD1

CDR3 DNA: TGTGCCAGCAGTCTGGACAGGGCTCAGACCCAGTACTTC
CDR3 protein: CASSLDRAQTQYF
V gene: TRBV7-2
J gene: TRBJ2-5
clone size: .
D gene: TRBD1

CDR3 DNA: TGTGCCAGCAGCTTAGCGCACGGGGGGTCCTATAATTCACCCCTCCACTTT
CDR3 protein: CASSLAHGGSYNSPLHF
V gene: TRBV7-3
J gene: TRBJ1-6
clone size: .
D gene: .

CDR3 DNA: TGTGCCAGCCATAAGGGGCCCACTGAAGCTTTCTTT
CDR3 protein: CASHKGPTEAFF
V gene: TRBV6-5
J gene: TRBJ1-1
clone size: few
D gene: .

CDR3 DNA: TGTGCCAGCAGCACGCAGACAACTTCTGGAAACACCATATATTTT
CDR3 protein: CASSTQTTSGNTIYF
V gene: TRBV11-2
J gene: TRBJ1-3
clone size: .
D gene: .

CDR3 DNA: TGTGCCAGCAGTTTAGGAGGGTCGGGCAATCAGCCCCAGCATTTT
CDR3 protein: CASSLGGSGNQPQHF
V gene: TRBV27
J gene: TRBJ1-5
clone size: few
D gene: .

CDR3 DNA: TGTGCCACCGAGACAGGGACCACTGAAGCTTTCTTT
CDR3 protein: CATETGTTEAFF
V gene: TRBV27
J gene: TRBJ1-1
clone size: .
D gene: TRBD1

CDR3 DNA: TGTGCCAGCAGTGACGGGGACAGAAGGTACAATGAGCAGTTCTTC
CDR3 protein: CASSDGDRRYNEQFF
V gene: TRBV6-6
J gene: TRBJ2-1
clone size: few
D gene: TRBD1

CDR3 DNA: TGTGCCAGCAGTTACTATCCAGGGCCTTATGGCTACACCTTC
CDR3 protein: CASSYYPGPYGYTF
V gene: TRBV6-5
J gene: TRBJ1-2
clone size: .
D gene: .

CDR3 DNA: TGTGCCAGCAGTTCGGGGCGAAAGGCAGAGAAAATGGAGCAGTACTTC
CDR3 protein: CASSSGRKAEKMEQYF
V gene: TRBV27
J gene: TRBJ2-7
clone size: .
D gene: .

CDR3 DNA: TGTGCCAGCAGCTTGGTAGTTGCCGAGACCCAGTACTTC
CDR3 protein: CASSLVVAETQYF
V gene: TRBV7-2
J gene: TRBJ2-5
clone size: many
D gene: .

CDR3 DNA: TGCGCCAGCAGCCAAGAGCGGAAGGGGGAGCAGTACTTC
CDR3 protein: CASSQERKGEQYF
V gene: TRBV4-1
J gene: TRBJ2-7
clone size: many
D gene: .

CDR3 DNA: TGTGCCAGCAGCACCGGGACAAATCCCGGCGCCACCTTC
CDR3 protein: CASSTGTNPGATF
V gene: TRBV5-4
J gene: TRBJ1-2
clone size: .
D gene: .

CDR3 DNA: TGTGCCAGCAGCCTCATCCGGGACGGAGGTGAGCAGTTCTTC
CDR3 protein: CASSLIRDGGEQFF
V gene: TRBV14
J gene: TRBJ2-1
clone size: many
D gene: .

CDR3 DNA: TGCAGCGCCGCCCTTCAAGACAACTACAATGAGCAGTTCTTC
CDR3 protein: CSAALQDNYNEQFF
V gene: TRBV29-1
J gene: TRBJ2-1
clone size: few
D gene: .

CDR3 DNA: TGTGCCAGCAGCATCGGGACGCTTTTATCTGGAAACACCATATATTTT
CDR3 protein: CASSIGTLLSGNTIYF
V gene: TRBV7-2
J gene: TRBJ1-3
clone size: few
D gene: .

CDR3 DNA: TGTGCCAGTAGTCTTAACCCGGGACAGCGCCTCTCTGGGGCCAACGTCCTGACTTTC
CDR3 protein: CASSLNPGQRLSGANVLTF
V gene: TRBV19
J gene: TRBJ2-6
clone size: many
D gene: TRBD1

CDR3 DNA: TGTGCCAGCAGCGACCCACAGGGGGACACAGATACGCAGTATTTT
CDR3 protein: CASSDPQGDTDTQYF
V gene: TRBV10-3
J gene: TRBJ2-3
clone size: few
D gene: TRBD1

CDR3 DNA: TGTGCCAGCTCATCGGGACTCCTGAGCTCTGGAAACACCATATATTTT
CDR3 protein: CASSSGLLSSGNTIYF
V gene: TRBV18
J gene: TRBJ1-3
clone size: .
D gene: .

CDR3 DNA: TGTGCCAGCAGTTACCGGCCTACCGGGACCGGGGAGCTGTTTTTT
CDR3 protein: CASSYRPTGTGELFF
V gene: TRBV6-6
J gene: TRBJ2-2
clone size: .
D gene: .

CDR3 DNA: TGCGCCAGCAGCTTGGCGGCTAGCGGAAGGAACGAGCAGTTCTTC
CDR3 protein: CASSLAASGRNEQFF
V gene: TRBV5-1
J gene: TRBJ2-1
clone size: .
D gene: TRBD2

CDR3 DNA: TGTGCCAGCAGCCCTGGGGGACCGAACACCGGGGAGCTGTTTTTT
CDR3 protein: CASSPGGPNTGELFF
V gene: TRBV11-2
J gene: TRBJ2-2
clone size: .
D gene: .

CDR3 DNA: TGTGCCAGCATTCGGGACAGGGTCGGTAGCACAGATACGCAGTATTTT
CDR3 protein: CASIRDRVGSTDTQYF
V gene: TRBV2
J gene: TRBJ2-3
clone size: many
D gene: TRBD1

CDR3 DNA: TGTGCCACCAGCAGAGATGCGGGAGGCGGAAAGTATGGCTACACCTTC
CDR3 protein: CATSRDAGGGKYGYTF
V gene: TRBV15
J gene: TRBJ1-2
clone size: .
D gene: .

CDR3 DNA: TGTGCCAGCTCACCATCACAGGTCCCGGAGGCCCAGTACTTC
CDR3 protein: CASSPSQVPEAQYF
V gene: TRBV18
J gene: TRBJ2-5
clone size: few
D gene: .

CDR3 DNA: TGTGCCAGCAGTTACGTGCAGGGTATAGCCTACGAGCAGTACTTC
CDR3 protein: CASSYVQGIAYEQYF
V gene: TRBV6-6
J gene: TRBJ2-7
clone size: few
D gene: .

CDR3 DNA: TGTGCCAGCAGCTTATCCACGGGTAGCGGGAGCACAGATACGCAGTATTTT
CDR3 protein: CASSLSTGSGSTDTQYF
V gene: TRBV7-3
J gene: TRBJ2-3
clone size: .
D gene: TRBD2

CDR3 DNA: TGTGCCAGCAAACCCAGTGGGGGGATGCAGACCCAGTACTTC
CDR3 protein: CASKPSGGMQTQYF
V gene: TRBV7-9
J gene: TRBJ2-5
clone size: few
D gene: .

CDR3 DNA: TGTGCCAGCAGCTCCACTAGCGGGAGGATCGTACAAACCTACAATGAGCAGTTCTTC
CDR3 protein: CASSSTSGRIVQTYNEQFF
V gene: TRBV2
J gene: TRBJ2-1
clone size: .
D gene: TRBD2

CDR3 DNA: TGTGCCAGCAGCTTAAACAGGGGGTCAGGAGAAAAACTGTTTTTT
CDR3 protein: CASSLNRGSGEKLFF
V gene: TRBV5-6
J gene: TRBJ1-4
clone size: .
D gene: TRBD1

CDR3 DNA: TGTGCCATGCGGAACGGCGGGGGGGCGTACGAGCAGTACTTC
CDR3 protein: CAMRNGGGAYEQYF
V gene: TRBV10-3
J gene: TRBJ2-7
clone size: .
D gene: TRBD2

CDR3 DNA: TGTGCCAGCAGCTTCCTAGCGGGAGGAGGGGAGACCCAGTACTTC
CDR3 protein: CASSFLAGGGETQYF
V gene: TRBV7-2
J gene: TRBJ2-5
clone size: few
D gene: TRBD2

CDR3 DNA: TGTGCCACCAGCGCCGGGAGTCGGGACTATGGCTACACCTTC
CDR3 protein: CATSAGSRDYGYTF
V gene: TRBV15
J gene: TRBJ1-2
clone size: few
D gene: .

CDR3 DNA: TGCGCCAGCAGCCTAGGACAGGGTGAAGGCTACACCTTC
CDR3 protein: CASSLGQGEGYTF
V gene: TRBV5-1
J gene: TRBJ1-2
clone size: .
D gene: TRBD1

CDR3 DNA: TGCGCCAGCAGCCCAAGGACCAGCGGGGCCACCTACGAGCAGTACTTC
CDR3 protein: CASSPRTSGATYEQYF
V gene: TRBV4-3
J gene: TRBJ2-7
clone size: .
D gene: TRBD2

CDR3 DNA: TGTGCCAGCAGTTCGTCAACCGGGACGGGGTACAATGAGCAGTTCTTC
CDR3 protein: CASSSSTGTGYNEQFF
V gene: TRBV5-4
J gene: TRBJ2-1
clone size: .
D gene: .

CDR3 DNA: TGTGCCAGCAGGGGAGGACAGGGCCACTATGGCTACACCTTC
CDR3 protein: CASRGGQGHYGYTF
V gene: TRBV6-5
J gene: TRBJ1-2
clone size: few
D gene: TRBD1

CDR3 DNA: TGTGCCAGCTTTCCTAGCGGGGCGGGCACCGGGGAGCTGTTTTTT
CDR3 protein: CASFPSGAGTGELFF
V gene: TRBV6-6
J gene: TRBJ2-2
clone size: .
D gene: TRBD2

CDR3 DNA: TGTGCCAGCACGGGGGGGGACAATGAGCAGTTCTTC
CDR3 protein: CASTGGDNEQFF
V gene: TRBV6-1
J gene: TRBJ2-1
clone size: .
D gene: TRBD2

CDR3 DNA: TGTGCCAGCAGATTGAGGCAGGGGGGCACTGAAGCTTTCTTT
CDR3 protein: CASRLRQGGTEAFF
V gene: TRBV7-6
J gene: TRBJ1-1
clone size: .
D gene: TRBD1

CDR3 DNA: TGTGCCAGGTCCGTTTTGGGGAAATCCTACAATGAGCAGTTCTTC
CDR3 protein: CARSVLGKSYNEQFF
V gene: TRBV19
J gene: TRBJ2-1
clone size: .
D gene: .

CDR3 DNA: TGTGCCAACGGCGACCGGGACAGGGTACACCAAGAGACCCAGTACTTC
CDR3 protein: CANGDRDRVHQETQYF
V gene: TRBV7-9
J gene: TRBJ2-5
clone size: .
D gene: TRBD1

CDR3 DNA: TGTGCCTGGCGGGACATTCCGAACACCGGGGAGCTGTTTTTT
CDR3 protein: CAWRDIPNTGELFF
V gene: TRBV30
J gene: TRBJ2-2
clone size: few
D gene: .

CDR3 DNA: TGCGCCAGCAGCCAAGATACGTTGTATCAGCCCCAGCATTTT
CDR3 protein: CASSQDTLYQPQHF
V gene: TRBV4-3
J gene: TRBJ1-5
clone size: .
D gene: .